This T cell receptor beta chain was recovered during a study of cytomegalovirus exposure and HLA in healthy donors. Findings and caveats of the study: Most likely, a cluster of highly shared sequence variants arose as a sequencing artifact.

On this clone itself: Its specificity is unknown.

The J segment lost 3 bases and the V segment lost 4 bases, leaving 9 bases of the junction unmatched. Germline lookup yields CDR1 SGHVS and CDR2 FNYEAQ. This CDR3 is 17 amino acids long. In the PCR, 60 Vbeta and 13 Jbeta primers were used. Some clones are missing from TCRdb's copy, which holds only in-frame ones; the method was immunoSEQ multiplex PCR. In the table there are some 180,000 clones, 76% of which are singletons. The sequenced material came from PBMCs. The sequence was obtained from a woman in her thirties in good health and CMV-seropositive. This rearrangement joins TRBV7-6 to TRBJ2-1, with 10 bases lining up with TRBD2. CDR3 residues: CASSSRGPSGGYNEQFF. CDR3 nucleotides: TGTGCCAGCAGCTCCAGAGGACCTAGCGGGGGCTACAATGAGCAGTTCTTC.